Below, 5 T cell receptor beta chains from the same sample are listed, as sequenced in a study of cytomegalovirus exposure and HLA in healthy donors. PCR was performed using 60 Vbeta and 13 Jbeta primers. Measured with immunoSEQ multiplex PCR; TCRdb has only the in-frame clones, and not every one. The table records about 160,000 clones, 70% to 85% of them present only once. Sequencing was done on a sample of PBMCs. Receptors originate from a man aged 45-65 years in good health and CMV-seropositive.

This clone has only one observation. This chain links TRBV19 with TRBJ2-2, with D possibly matching TRBD2 (6 bases). The germline CDR1 and CDR2 sequences are LNHDA and SQIVND (reference sequence). V was shortened by 6 bases and J by 4 bases, with 15 bases between the two germline ends. The CDR3 has 15 amino acids. CDR3 in DNA: TGTGCCAGTAGGGAAGTGGGGGGAAGCACCGGGGAGCTGTTTTTT. It translates to CASREVGGSTGELFF.

The chain has TRBV4-1 and TRBJ1-2, with 8 bases identical to TRBD1. The germline V gene has CDR1 MGHRA and CDR2 YSYEKL. The CDR3 has 14 residues. V was pared by 0 bases and J by 6 bases, with 3 bases of the junction left unmatched. This chain's CDR3 is CASSQDLTGDGYTF. The CDR3 DNA is TGCGCCAGCAGCCAAGATCTGACAGGGGATGGCTACACCTTC.

The rearrangement joins TRBV5-5 to TRBJ1-4, with 10 bases identical to TRBD1. Germline V gene sequence: CDR1 SGHKS, CDR2 YYEKEE (reference sequence). This CDR3 is 14 amino acids long. The trim removed 0 bases at V and 7 bases at J, leaving 0 bases unmatched. This chain's CDR3 is CASSLGTGGEKLFF. The CDR3 DNA reads TGTGCCAGCAGCTTGGGGACAGGGGGTGAAAAACTGTTTTTT.

The chain couples TRBV5-6 to TRBJ1-4; maybe TRBD1 (6 bases). The CDR3 is made up of 14 amino acids. Looked up from germline, CDR1 is SGHDT and CDR2 is YYEEEE. Trimming pared 4 bases from V and 6 bases from J, leaving 13 bases between. Here the CDR3 DNA reads TGTGCCAGCAGCCGAACAGGGCGCCATGAAAAACTGTTTTTT. Translating gives CASSRTGRHEKLFF.

This clone was picked up a small number of times. The genes are TRBV7-3 and TRBJ1-1; perhaps TRBD1 as D (6 bases). Germline V gives CDR1 SGHTA, CDR2 FQGTGA. This CDR3 has 14 amino acids. Deletions cut 3 bases from V and 4 bases from J, with 12 bases between. DNA for the CDR3: TGTGCCAGCAGCTTCCAGGGGAGGGGCACTGAAGCTTTCTTT. Residues: CASSFQGRGTEAFF.